The present T cell receptor beta chain was sequenced within a study of blood T cell repertoires in COVID-19. The germline V gene encodes CDR1 SGHVS and CDR2 FQNEAQ. Trimming pared 2 bases from V and 2 bases from J, leaving 11 bases between. The CDR3 is 15 residues long. The method was immunoSEQ multiplex PCR; TCRdb's version includes in-frame clones alone and lacks a portion of them. The data show 350,000 to 400,000 clones, approximately 88% seen once. This TCR was recovered from a woman aged 25 to 45 with COVID-19, enrolled during active disease. Material: peripheral blood. This chain uses TRBV7-8 with TRBJ2-3; a weak D match, TRBD1 (6 bases). CDR3 loop: CASSLWQGHTDTQYF. CDR3 nucleotides: TGTGCCAGCAGCTTATGGCAGGGGCACACAGATACGCAGTATTTT. Based on the CDR3 plus reference TRBV7-8 and TRBJ2-3, the full variable domain is GAGVSQSPRYKVAKRGQDVALRCDPISGHVSLFWYQQALGQGPEFLTYFQNEAQLDKSGLPSDRFFAERPEGSVSTLKIQRTQQEDSAVYLCASSLWQGHTDTQYFGPGTRLTVL.